A single sample gave rise to the 8 T cell receptor beta chains below, sequenced in a study of shared clonotypes between healthy human individuals. As defined, naive CD8 cells were CD45RO-negative and positively selected for CCR7, with terminally differentiated effector memory CD45RA+ cells excluded. Libraries were prepared by immunoSEQ multiplex PCR; TCRdb keeps only in-frame clonotypes and omits some of them. The sample has around 2,000,000 clones; 85% to 95% are singletons. The sequencing sample was made of naive CD8+ T cells from PBMCs. All receptors derive from a young man in good health. Some clones in this sample may be carry-over from other donors' samples.

The rearrangement uses TRBV5-1 and TRBJ2-5; D is possibly TRBD1 (6 bases). The end of the DNA fits TRBJ2-7 better, so the J call may be wrong. Germline V gene lookup returns CDR1 SGHRS and CDR2 YFSETQ. The CDR3 runs to 15 residues. Here the CDR3 reads CASSPRDTEPDEQYF. In DNA form, the CDR3 reads TGCGCCAGCAGCCCCCGGGACACGGAACCGGACGAGCAGTACTTC.

The chain couples TRBV28 to TRBJ1-3; D not resolved. CDR1 MDHEN and CDR2 SYDVKM come from the germline V gene. Trimming stripped 8 bases from V and 0 bases from J, with 11 bases between. This CDR3 has 14 amino acids. CDR3 region: CASGPDISGNTIYF. The DNA of the CDR3 is TGTGCCAGCGGACCAGACATCTCTGGAAACACCATATATTTT.

V usage is TRBV7-8 and J usage is TRBJ1-5; D is perhaps TRBD1 (6 bases). CDR3 length equals 16 residues. Trimming pared 5 bases from V and 0 bases from J, leaving 14 bases between. Looked up from germline, CDR1 is SGHVS and CDR2 is FQNEAQ. The DNA for the CDR3 is TGTGCCAGCAGCCCGGTGGACAGAAATAGCAATCAGCCCCAGCATTTT. This sequence encodes CASSPVDRNSNQPQHF.

Notes on this clone: Other DNA variants within this sample encode the same CDR3. The chain employs TRBV27 and TRBJ1-2, with 8 nucleotides matching TRBD1. The V gene's germline CDR1 is MNHEY and CDR2 SMNVEV (reference sequence). The ends lost 6 bases at V and 4 bases at J; junction bases unmatched: 4. CDR3 length: 13 amino acids. The DNA of the CDR3 is TGTGCCAGCAGCCTAGACAGGGGCTATGGCTACACCTTC. Protein: CASSLDRGYGYTF.

This sequence joins TRBV7-9 and TRBJ2-5; D gene uncertain. Trimming shortened V by 2 bases and J by 3 bases, and 13 bases separated the two germline ends. Per germline, CDR1 SEHNR and CDR2 FQNEAQ (reference sequence). This CDR3 contains 15 residues. CDR3 sequence (DNA): TGTGCCAGCAGCTTACGAAGGCAGATTGAAGAGACCCAGTACTTC. It is translated as CASSLRRQIEETQYF.

The rearrangement uses TRBV28 and TRBJ2-1; 8 positions agree with TRBD1. V shed 5 bases and J 4 bases; nucleotides not matched to a gene: 7. This CDR3 has 15 amino acids. CDR1 and CDR2 (germline): MDHEN, SYDVKM. CDR3 residues: CASSQPGGSYNEQFF. The CDR3 DNA reads as TGTGCCAGCAGTCAACCAGGGGGCTCATACAATGAGCAGTTCTTC.

This chain connects TRBV7-9 to TRBJ2-5; 8 bases map to TRBD1. CDR1 is SEHNR and CDR2 is FQNEAQ in the germline V gene (reference sequence). CDR3 length equals 16 residues. The V segment lost 4 bases and the J segment 5 bases; nucleotides outside the gene matches: 12. The chain's CDR3 is CASSSSDRANRETQYF. CDR3 DNA sequence: TGTGCCAGCAGCTCATCGGACAGGGCTAACCGGGAGACCCAGTACTTC. The complete variable domain, with remaining parts taken from reference TRBV7-9 and TRBJ2-5, reads DTGVSQNPRHKITKRGQNVTFRCDPISEHNRLYWYRQTLGQGPEFLTYFQNEAQLEKSRLLSDRFSAERPKGSFSTLEIQRTEQGDSAMYLCASSSSDRANRETQYFGPGTRLLVL.

The V call is TRBV7-9, the J call TRBJ2-1; D is unresolved. This CDR3 is built from 16 residues. The V end was cut by 1 base, the J end by 2 bases, with 12 bases between. The germline gives CDR1 SEHNR, CDR2 FQNEAQ (reference sequence). CDR3 in DNA: TGTGCCAGCAGCTTAGGACAAACGAGAACCTACAATGAGCAGTTCTTC. Protein product: CASSLGQTRTYNEQFF.